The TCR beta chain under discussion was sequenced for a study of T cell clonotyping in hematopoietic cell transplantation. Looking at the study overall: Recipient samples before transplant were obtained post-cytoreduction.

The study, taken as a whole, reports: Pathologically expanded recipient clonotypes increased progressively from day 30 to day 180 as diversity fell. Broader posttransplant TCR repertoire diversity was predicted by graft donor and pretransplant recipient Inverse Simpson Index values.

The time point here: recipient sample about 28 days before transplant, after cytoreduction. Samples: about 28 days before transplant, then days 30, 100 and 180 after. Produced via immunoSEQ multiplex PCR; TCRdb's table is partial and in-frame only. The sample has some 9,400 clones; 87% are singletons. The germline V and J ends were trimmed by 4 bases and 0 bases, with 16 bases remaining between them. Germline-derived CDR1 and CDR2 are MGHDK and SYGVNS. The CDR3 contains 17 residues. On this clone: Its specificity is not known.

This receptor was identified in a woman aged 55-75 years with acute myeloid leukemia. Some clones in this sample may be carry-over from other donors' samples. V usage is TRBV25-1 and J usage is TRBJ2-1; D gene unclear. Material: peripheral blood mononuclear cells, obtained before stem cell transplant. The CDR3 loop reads CASSGALAKSSYNEQFF. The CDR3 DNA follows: TGTGCCAGCAGTGGGGCCCTGGCCAAAAGCTCCTACAATGAGCAGTTCTTC.